This record looks at one T cell receptor (beta chain) sequence and its context. The record originates from a study of control samples from healthy donors and cancer patients. Between the trimmed V and J ends, which lost 6 bases and 2 bases, there was a span of 10 bases. Germline lookup yields CDR1 KGHSH and CDR2 LQKENI. The CDR3 runs 14 residues. Sequenced by immunoSEQ multiplex PCR; TCRdb stores in-frame clones only, minus some. The data show more than 65,000 clones, 70% to 90% seen once. The chain recombines TRBV18 with TRBJ2-2, with D unclear. Sequencing input: PBMCs. The TCR sequence derives from a woman in her fifties or sixties with head and neck cancer. CDR3 sequence (DNA): TGTGCCAGCTCCCCCGACTCAAACACCGGGGAGCTGTTTTTT. It translates to CASSPDSNTGELFF. Looking up the rest from reference TRBV18 and TRBJ2-2 gives the full variable domain: NAGVMQNPRHLVRRRGQEARLRCSPMKGHSHVYWYRQLPEEGLKFMVYLQKENIIDESGMPKERFSAEFPKEGPSILRIQQVVRGDSAAYFCASSPDSNTGELFFGEGSRLTVL.